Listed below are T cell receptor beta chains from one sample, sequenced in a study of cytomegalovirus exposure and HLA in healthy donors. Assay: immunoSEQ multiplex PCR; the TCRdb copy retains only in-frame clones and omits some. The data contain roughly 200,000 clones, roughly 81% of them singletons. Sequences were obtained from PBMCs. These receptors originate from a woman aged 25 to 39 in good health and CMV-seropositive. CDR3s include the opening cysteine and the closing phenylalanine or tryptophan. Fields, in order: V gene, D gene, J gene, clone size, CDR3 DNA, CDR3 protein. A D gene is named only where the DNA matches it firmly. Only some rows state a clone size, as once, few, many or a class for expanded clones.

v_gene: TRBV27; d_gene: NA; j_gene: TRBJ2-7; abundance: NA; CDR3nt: TGTGCCAGCAGTTACAGGGCAACCTACGAGCAGTACTTC; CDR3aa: CASSYRATYEQYF
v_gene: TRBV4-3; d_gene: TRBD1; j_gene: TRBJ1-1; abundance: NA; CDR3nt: TGCGCCAGCAGCCAGGCGACAGGGCGGAGCACTGAAGCTTTCTTT; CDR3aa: CASSQATGRSTEAFF
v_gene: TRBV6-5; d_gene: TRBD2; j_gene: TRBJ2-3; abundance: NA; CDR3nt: TGTGCCAGCAGTTACACGGGGGGAGGGCGTAAAGATACGCAGTATTTT; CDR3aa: CASSYTGGGRKDTQYF
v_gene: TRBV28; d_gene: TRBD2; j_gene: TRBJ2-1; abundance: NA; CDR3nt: TGTGCCAGCAGACTTAGCGGGAGCAATGAGCAGTTCTTC; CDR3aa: CASRLSGSNEQFF
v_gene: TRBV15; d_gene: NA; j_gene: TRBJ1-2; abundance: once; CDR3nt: TGTGCCACCAGCAGACTTGACAGGCCAACGGGCTACACCTTC; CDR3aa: CATSRLDRPTGYTF
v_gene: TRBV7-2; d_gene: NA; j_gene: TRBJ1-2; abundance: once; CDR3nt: TGTGCCAGCAGCTTAGTTGGGGGGAATGGCTACACCTTC; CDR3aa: CASSLVGGNGYTF
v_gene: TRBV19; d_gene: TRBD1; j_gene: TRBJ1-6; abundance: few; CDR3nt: TGTGCCAGTAGGACAGGGTTCAATTCACCCCTCCACTTT; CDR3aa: CASRTGFNSPLHF
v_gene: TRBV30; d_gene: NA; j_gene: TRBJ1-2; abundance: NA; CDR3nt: TGTGCCTGGAGTGATGAGGTCTATGGCTACACCTTC; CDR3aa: CAWSDEVYGYTF
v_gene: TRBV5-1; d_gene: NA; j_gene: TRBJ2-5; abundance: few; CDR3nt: TGCGCCAGCAGCAAGGACAGTAGGGGAGAGACCCAGTACTTC; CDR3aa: CASSKDSRGETQYF
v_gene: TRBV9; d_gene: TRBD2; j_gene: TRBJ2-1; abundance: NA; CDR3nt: TGTGCCAGCAGCGCGACTAGCGGGGTCAGCAATGAGCAGTTCTTC; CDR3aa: CASSATSGVSNEQFF
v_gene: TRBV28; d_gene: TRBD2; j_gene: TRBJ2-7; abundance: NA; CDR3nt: TGTGCCAGCAGTGTACTGCTAGCGGGAGGCTACGAGCAGTACTTC; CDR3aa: CASSVLLAGGYEQYF
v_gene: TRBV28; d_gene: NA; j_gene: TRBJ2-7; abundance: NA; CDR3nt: TGTGCCAGCAGTCTAAACGGTGGGACACCGACCTACGAGCAGTACTTC; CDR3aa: CASSLNGGTPTYEQYF
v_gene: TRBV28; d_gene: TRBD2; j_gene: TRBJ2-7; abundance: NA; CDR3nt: TGTGCCAGCGACTTGGGTGGGCGGGGGGAGAACGAGCAGTACTTC; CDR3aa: CASDLGGRGENEQYF
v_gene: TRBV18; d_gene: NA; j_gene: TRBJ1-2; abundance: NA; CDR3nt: TGTGCCAGCTCAGGAGAGGGAAAGGACTATGGCTACACCTTC; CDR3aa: CASSGEGKDYGYTF
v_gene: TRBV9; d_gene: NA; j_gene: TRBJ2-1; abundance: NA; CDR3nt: TGTGCCAGCAGCGTAGAACAGGGACCCTACAATGAGCAGTTCTTC; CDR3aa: CASSVEQGPYNEQFF
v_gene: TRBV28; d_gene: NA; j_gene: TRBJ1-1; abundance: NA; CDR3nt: TGTGCCAGCAGTTCACCCCGGGGAGGGGAGAACACTGAAGCTTTCTTT; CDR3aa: CASSSPRGGENTEAFF
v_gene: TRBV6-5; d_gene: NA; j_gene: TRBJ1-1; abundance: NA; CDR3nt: TGTGCCAGTACCCCCCCGGGGGGGGCCCATGGGGCTTTCTTT; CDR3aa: CASTPPGGAHGAFF
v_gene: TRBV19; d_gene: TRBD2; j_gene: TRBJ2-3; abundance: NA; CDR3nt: TGTGCCAGTAGTCCGCGACTAGCGGGCACAGATACGCAGTATTTT; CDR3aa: CASSPRLAGTDTQYF
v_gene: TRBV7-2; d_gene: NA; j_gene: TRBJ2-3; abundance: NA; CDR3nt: TGTGCCAGCAGCCCCCCTAGCACAGATACGCAGTATTTT; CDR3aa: CASSPPSTDTQYF
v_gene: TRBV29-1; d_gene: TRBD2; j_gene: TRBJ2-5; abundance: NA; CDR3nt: TGCAGCGTTGGGCGGGAGCCTCAAGAGACCCAGTACTTC; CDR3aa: CSVGREPQETQYF
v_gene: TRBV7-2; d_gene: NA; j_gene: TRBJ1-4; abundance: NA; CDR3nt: TGTGCCAGCAGCTTACGGGGTAGCGCAACTAATGAAAAACTGTTTTTT; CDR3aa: CASSLRGSATNEKLFF
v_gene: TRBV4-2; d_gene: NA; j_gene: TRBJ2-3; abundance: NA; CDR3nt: TGTGCCAGCAGCCAAGATCTGTTTTTAGCGACAGATACGCAGTATTTT; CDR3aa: CASSQDLFLATDTQYF
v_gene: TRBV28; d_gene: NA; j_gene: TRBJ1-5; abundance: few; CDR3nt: TGTGCCAGCAGTTTTTATCGGCATGGTGGGGGCCGGGGAAGCAATCAGCCCCAGCATTTT; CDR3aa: CASSFYRHGGGRGSNQPQHF
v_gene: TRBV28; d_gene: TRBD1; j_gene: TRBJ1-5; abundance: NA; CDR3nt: TGTGCCAGCAGACCCGACAGGGCAAGCAATCAGCCCCAGCATTTT; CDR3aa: CASRPDRASNQPQHF
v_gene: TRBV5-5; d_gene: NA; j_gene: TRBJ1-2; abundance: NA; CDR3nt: TGTGCCAGCAGCCCTGAAGGGAGAGGGGGAATGCTGACTTTTGGCTTC; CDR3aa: CASSPEGRGGMLTFGF
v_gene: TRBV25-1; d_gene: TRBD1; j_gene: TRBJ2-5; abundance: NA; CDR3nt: TGTGCCAGCAACCCCAGGGGACAGGGGGCTCTGGAGACCCAGTACTTC; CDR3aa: CASNPRGQGALETQYF
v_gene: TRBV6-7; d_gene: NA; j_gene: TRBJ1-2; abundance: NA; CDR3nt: TGTGCCAGCAGTTACTCCGTGTCAGCTCGGGGCTATGGCTACACCTTC; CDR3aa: CASSYSVSARGYGYTF
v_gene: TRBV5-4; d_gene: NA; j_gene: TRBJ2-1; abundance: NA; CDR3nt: TGTGCCAGCTTCCCGGGGATAGGTGCCTACAATGAGCAGTTCTTC; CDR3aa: CASFPGIGAYNEQFF
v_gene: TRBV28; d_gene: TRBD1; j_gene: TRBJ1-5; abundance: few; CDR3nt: TGTGCCAGCAGAAGTGGGGACAGGGAGAGGCGCAATCAGCCCCAGCATTTT; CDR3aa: CASRSGDRERRNQPQHF
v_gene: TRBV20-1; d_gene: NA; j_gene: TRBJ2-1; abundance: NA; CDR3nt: TGCAGTGCTAGGGGGGGTAATGAGCAGTTCTTC; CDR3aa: CSARGGNEQFF
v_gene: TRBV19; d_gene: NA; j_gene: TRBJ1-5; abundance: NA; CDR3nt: TGTGCCAGTAGTCGGTCGGGTCGATTCAATCAGCCCCAGCATTTT; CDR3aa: CASSRSGRFNQPQHF
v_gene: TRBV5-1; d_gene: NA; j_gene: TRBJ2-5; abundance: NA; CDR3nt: TGCGCCAGCAGTTCTGGCCAGGCCAACGTCGAGACCCAGTACTTC; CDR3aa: CASSSGQANVETQYF
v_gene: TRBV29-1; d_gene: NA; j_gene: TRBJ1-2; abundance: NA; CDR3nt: TGCAGCGTTACATCAGCGGGGTCGGGCTACACCTTC; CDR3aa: CSVTSAGSGYTF